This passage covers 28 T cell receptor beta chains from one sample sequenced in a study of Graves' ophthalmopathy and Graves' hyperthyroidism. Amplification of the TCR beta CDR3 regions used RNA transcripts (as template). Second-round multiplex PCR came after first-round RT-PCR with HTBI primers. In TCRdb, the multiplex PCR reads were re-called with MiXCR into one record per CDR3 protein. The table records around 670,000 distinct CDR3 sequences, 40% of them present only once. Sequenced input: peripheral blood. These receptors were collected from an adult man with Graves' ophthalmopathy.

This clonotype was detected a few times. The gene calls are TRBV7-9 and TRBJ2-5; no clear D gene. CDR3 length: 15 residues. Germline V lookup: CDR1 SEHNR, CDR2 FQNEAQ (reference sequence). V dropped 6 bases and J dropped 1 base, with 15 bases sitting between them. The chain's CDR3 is CASSSDLDGQETQYF. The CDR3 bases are TGTGCCAGCAGTTCAGACCTAGACGGCCAAGAGACCCAGTACTTC.

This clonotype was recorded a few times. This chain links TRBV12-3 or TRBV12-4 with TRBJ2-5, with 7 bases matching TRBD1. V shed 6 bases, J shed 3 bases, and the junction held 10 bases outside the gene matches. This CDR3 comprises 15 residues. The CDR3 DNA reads TGTGCCAGCAGCCCGCCCGGGACAGCCGAAGAGACCCAGTACTTC. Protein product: CASSPPGTAEETQYF.

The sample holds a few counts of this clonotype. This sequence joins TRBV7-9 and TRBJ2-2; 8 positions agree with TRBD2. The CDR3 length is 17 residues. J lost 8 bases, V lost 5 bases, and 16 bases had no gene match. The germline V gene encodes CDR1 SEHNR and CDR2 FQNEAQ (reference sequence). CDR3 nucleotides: TGTGCCAGCAGCCCCCGGGGTAGCGGGGCCTCGGCTGGGGAGCTGTTTTTT. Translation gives CASSPRGSGASAGELFF.

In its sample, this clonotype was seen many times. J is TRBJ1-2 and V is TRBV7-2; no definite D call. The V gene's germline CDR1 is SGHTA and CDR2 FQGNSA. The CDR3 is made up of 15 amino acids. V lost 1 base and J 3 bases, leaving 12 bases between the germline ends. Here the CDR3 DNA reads TGTGCCAGCAGCTTAGATTACAGCGTCCACTATGGCTACACCTTC. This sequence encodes CASSLDYSVHYGYTF.

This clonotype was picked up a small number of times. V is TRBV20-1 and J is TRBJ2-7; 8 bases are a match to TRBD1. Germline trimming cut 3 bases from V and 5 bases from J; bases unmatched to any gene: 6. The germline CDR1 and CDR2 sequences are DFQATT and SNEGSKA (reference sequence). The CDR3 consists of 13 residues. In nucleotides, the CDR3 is TGCAGTGCTAGTAACCCGACAGGGGACGAGCAGTACTTC. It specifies CSASNPTGDEQYF.

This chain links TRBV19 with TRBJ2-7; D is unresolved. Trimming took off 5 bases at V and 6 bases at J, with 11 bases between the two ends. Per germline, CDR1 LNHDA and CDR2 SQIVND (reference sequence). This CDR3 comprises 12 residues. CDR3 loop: CASSSNMAEQYF. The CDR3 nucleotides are TGTGCCAGTAGTTCCAACATGGCCGAGCAGTACTTC.

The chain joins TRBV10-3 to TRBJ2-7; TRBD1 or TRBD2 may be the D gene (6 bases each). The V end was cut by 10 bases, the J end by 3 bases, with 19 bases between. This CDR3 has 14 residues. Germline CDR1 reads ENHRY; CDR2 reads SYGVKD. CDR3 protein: CASERGAFYYEQYF. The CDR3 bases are TGTGCCAGCGAGAGGGGGGCATTCTACTACGAGCAGTACTTC.

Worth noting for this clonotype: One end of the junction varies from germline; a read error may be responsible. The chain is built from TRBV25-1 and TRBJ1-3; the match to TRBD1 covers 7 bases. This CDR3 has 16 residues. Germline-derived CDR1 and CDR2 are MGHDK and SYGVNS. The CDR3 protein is CASSSRTGRSGNTVYF. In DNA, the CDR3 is TGTGCCAGCAGCTCGAGGACAGGCCGCTCTGGAAACACCGTATATTTT.

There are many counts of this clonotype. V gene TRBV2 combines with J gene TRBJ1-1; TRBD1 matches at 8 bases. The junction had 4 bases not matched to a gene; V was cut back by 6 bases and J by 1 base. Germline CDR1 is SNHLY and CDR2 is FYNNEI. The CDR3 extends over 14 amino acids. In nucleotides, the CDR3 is TGTGCCAGCAGACACAGGGGGGGGAACACTGAAGCTTTCTTT. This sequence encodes CASRHRGGNTEAFF.

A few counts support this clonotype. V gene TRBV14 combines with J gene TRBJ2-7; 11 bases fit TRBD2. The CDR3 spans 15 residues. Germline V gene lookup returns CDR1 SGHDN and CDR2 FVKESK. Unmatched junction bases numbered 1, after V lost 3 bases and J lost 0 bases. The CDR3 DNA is TGTGCCAGCAGCCACACTAGCGGGGGCTCCTACGAGCAGTACTTC. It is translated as CASSHTSGGSYEQYF.

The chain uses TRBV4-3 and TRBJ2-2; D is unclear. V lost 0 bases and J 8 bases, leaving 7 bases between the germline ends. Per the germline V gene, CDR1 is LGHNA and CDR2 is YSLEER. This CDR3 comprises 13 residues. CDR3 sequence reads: CASSQDPGGELFF. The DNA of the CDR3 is TGCGCCAGCAGCCAAGATCCTGGTGGGGAGCTGTTTTTT.

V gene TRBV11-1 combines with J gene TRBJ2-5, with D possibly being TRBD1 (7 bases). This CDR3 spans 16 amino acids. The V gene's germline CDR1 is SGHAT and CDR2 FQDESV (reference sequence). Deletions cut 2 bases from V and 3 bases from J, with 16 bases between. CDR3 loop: CASSLLRAGQKETQYF. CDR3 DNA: TGTGCCAGCAGCTTACTGCGCGCGGGACAGAAAGAGACCCAGTACTTC.

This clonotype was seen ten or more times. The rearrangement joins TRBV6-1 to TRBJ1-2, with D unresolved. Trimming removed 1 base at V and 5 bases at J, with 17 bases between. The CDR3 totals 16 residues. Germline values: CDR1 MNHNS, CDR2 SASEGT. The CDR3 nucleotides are TGTGCCAGCAGTGAAGTAGCAGACACGGACCTATATGGCTACACCTTC. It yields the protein CASSEVADTDLYGYTF.

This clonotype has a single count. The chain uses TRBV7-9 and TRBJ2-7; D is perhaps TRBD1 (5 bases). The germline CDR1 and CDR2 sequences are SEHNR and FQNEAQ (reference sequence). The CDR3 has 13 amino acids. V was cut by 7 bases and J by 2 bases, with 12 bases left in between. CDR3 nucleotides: TGTGCCAGCACCCTAGACAGTGCCTACGAGCAGTACTTC. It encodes CASTLDSAYEQYF.

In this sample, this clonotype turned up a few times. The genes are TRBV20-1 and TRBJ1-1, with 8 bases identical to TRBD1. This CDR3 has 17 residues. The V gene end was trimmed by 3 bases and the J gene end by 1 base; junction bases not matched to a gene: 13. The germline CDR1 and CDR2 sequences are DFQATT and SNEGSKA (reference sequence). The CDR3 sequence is CSARVKQGVGSNTEAFF. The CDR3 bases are TGCAGTGCTAGGGTTAAACAGGGGGTAGGGTCGAACACTGAAGCTTTCTTT.

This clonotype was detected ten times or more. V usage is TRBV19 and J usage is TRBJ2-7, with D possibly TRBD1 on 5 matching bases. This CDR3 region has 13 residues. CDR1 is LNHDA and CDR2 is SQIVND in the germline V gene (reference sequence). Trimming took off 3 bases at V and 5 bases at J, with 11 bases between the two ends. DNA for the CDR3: TGTGCCAGTAGTATGGGCCAGGGAAACGAGCAGTACTTC. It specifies CASSMGQGNEQYF.

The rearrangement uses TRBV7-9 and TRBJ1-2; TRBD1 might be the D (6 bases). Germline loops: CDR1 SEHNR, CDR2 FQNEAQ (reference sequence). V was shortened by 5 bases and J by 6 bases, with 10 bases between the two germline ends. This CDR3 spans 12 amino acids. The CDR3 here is CASSDRSHGYTF. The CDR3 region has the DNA TGTGCCAGCAGCGACAGGTCCCATGGCTACACCTTC.

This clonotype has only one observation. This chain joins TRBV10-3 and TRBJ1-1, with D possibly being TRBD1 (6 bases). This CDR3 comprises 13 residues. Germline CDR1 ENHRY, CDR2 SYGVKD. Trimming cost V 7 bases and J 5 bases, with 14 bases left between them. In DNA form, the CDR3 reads TGTGCCATCAAGAGGGGGGGCGGGACTGAAGCTTTCTTT. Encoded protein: CAIKRGGGTEAFF.

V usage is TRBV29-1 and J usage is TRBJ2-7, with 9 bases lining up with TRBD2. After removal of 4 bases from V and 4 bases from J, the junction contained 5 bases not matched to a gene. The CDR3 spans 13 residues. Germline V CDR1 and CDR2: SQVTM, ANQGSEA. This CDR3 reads CSVGPSGDYEQYF. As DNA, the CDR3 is TGCAGCGTTGGGCCTAGCGGGGATTACGAGCAGTACTTC.

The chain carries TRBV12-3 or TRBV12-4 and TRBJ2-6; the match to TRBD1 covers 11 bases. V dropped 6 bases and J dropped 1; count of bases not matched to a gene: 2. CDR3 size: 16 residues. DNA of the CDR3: TGTGCCAGCAGGGACAGGGGGCGATCTGGGGCCAACGTCCTGACTTTC. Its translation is CASRDRGRSGANVLTF.

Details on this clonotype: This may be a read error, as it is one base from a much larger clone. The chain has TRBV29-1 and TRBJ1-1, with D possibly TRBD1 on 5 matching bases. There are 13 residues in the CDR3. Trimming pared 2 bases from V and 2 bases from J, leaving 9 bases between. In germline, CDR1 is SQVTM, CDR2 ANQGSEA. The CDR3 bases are TGCAGCGTTGAATCGGGGGGTAACACTGAAGCTTTCTTT. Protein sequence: CSVESGGNTEAFF.

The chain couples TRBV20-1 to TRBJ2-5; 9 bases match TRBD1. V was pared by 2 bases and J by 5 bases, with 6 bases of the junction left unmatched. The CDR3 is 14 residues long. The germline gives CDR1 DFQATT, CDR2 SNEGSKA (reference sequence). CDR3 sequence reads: CSARTGQGSETQYF. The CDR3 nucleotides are TGCAGTGCTAGAACAGGACAGGGGTCCGAGACCCAGTACTTC.

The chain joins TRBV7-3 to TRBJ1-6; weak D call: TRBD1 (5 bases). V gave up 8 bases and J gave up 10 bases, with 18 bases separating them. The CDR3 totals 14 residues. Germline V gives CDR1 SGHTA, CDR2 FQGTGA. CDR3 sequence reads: CASAPGDGESPLHF. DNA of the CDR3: TGTGCCAGCGCCCCGGGGGACGGGGAATCACCCCTCCACTTT.

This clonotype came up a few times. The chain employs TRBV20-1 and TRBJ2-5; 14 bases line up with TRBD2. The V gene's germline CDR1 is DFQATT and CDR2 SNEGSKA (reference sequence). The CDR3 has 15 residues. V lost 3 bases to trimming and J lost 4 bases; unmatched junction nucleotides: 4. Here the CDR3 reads CSARFGTSGRETQYF. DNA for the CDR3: TGCAGTGCTAGGTTCGGGACTAGCGGGAGAGAGACCCAGTACTTC.

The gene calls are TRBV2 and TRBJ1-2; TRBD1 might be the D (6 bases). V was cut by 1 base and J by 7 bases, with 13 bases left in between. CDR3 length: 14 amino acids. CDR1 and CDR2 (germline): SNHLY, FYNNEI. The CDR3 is CASSEGGQGFGYTF. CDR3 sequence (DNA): TGTGCCAGCAGTGAAGGTGGGCAGGGGTTTGGCTACACCTTC.

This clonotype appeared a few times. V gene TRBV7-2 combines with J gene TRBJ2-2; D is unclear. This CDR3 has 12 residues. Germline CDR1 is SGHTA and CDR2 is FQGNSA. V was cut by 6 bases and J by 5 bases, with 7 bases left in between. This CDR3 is CASSFLTGELFF. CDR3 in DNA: TGTGCCAGCAGTTTCTTGACCGGGGAGCTGTTTTTT.

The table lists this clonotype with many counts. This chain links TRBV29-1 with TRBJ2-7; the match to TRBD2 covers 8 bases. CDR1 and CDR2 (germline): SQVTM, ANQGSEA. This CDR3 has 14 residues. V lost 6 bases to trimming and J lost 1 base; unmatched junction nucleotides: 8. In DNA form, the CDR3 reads TGCAGCGTCGGGGGGGGGACGGGATCCTACGAGCAGTACTTC. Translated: CSVGGGTGSYEQYF.

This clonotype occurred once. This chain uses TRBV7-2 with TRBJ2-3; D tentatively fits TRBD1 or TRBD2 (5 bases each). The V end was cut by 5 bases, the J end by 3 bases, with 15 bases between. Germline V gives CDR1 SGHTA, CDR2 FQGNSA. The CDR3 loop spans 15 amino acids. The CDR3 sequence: CASSTGTPRTDTQYF. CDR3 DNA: TGTGCCAGCAGCACCGGGACCCCGAGGACAGATACGCAGTATTTT.